Listed below are T cell receptor beta chains from one sample, sequenced in a study of blood T cell repertoires in COVID-19. Measured with immunoSEQ multiplex PCR; TCRdb has only the in-frame clones, and not every one. The sample records about 74,000 clones, 60% to 85% being singletons. The sequenced sample was peripheral blood. The origin of the receptors is a man between 65 and 80 years old with acute or convalescent COVID-19. The CDR3 runs from the conserved cysteine through the conserved F or W. The order of the fields is D gene, V gene, J gene, clone size, CDR3 DNA, CDR3 protein. D genes are given only for firm matches. Clone size is not always given. Where it is, it says once, few, many or a class for expanded clones.

d_gene: .; v_gene: TRBV5-1; j_gene: TRBJ2-3; abundance: .; CDR3nt: TGCGCCAGCAGCGGCTCTACAGATACGCAGTATTTT; CDR3aa: CASSGSTDTQYF
d_gene: .; v_gene: TRBV5-1; j_gene: TRBJ2-1; abundance: .; CDR3nt: TGCGCCAGCAAAGGGGGCAATGAGCAGTTCTTC; CDR3aa: CASKGGNEQFF
d_gene: TRBD2; v_gene: TRBV27; j_gene: TRBJ2-7; abundance: .; CDR3nt: TGTGCCAGCGGCCCCGGACTAGCGGGAGGGAGCGAGCAGTACTTC; CDR3aa: CASGPGLAGGSEQYF
d_gene: .; v_gene: TRBV5-6; j_gene: TRBJ2-4; abundance: .; CDR3nt: TGTGCCAGCAGCTTAGGTTTAGGGGGTGAGGCCAAAAACATTCAGTACTTC; CDR3aa: CASSLGLGGEAKNIQYF
d_gene: .; v_gene: TRBV3-1/TRBV3-2; j_gene: TRBJ1-4; abundance: once; CDR3nt: TGTGCCAGCAGCCCGCGGGACGGCCTCAGCGAAAAACTGTTTTTT; CDR3aa: CASSPRDGLSEKLFF
d_gene: .; v_gene: TRBV3-1/TRBV3-2; j_gene: TRBJ2-3; abundance: .; CDR3nt: TGTGCCAGCAGCCAAACACCGAGCACAGATACGCAGTATTTT; CDR3aa: CASSQTPSTDTQYF
d_gene: .; v_gene: TRBV27; j_gene: TRBJ1-5; abundance: .; CDR3nt: TGTGCCAGCAGTTTTTCGGGCAATCAGCCCCAGCATTTT; CDR3aa: CASSFSGNQPQHF
d_gene: TRBD1; v_gene: TRBV5-1; j_gene: TRBJ1-6; abundance: many; CDR3nt: TGCGCCAGCAGCCAACAGGGGCCCAATAATTCACCCCTCCACTTT; CDR3aa: CASSQQGPNNSPLHF
d_gene: TRBD2; v_gene: TRBV3-1/TRBV3-2; j_gene: TRBJ2-3; abundance: .; CDR3nt: TGTGCCAGCAGCCCTACTAGCGGGCTTATTGGAGATACGCAGTATTTT; CDR3aa: CASSPTSGLIGDTQYF
d_gene: TRBD1; v_gene: TRBV3-1/TRBV3-2; j_gene: TRBJ1-5; abundance: .; CDR3nt: TGTGCCAGCAGCTGGGACAGATGGGAACAGCCCCAGCATTTT; CDR3aa: CASSWDRWEQPQHF
d_gene: TRBD2; v_gene: TRBV6-6; j_gene: TRBJ2-5; abundance: .; CDR3nt: TGTGCCAGCAGTACTAGCGGGGCACAAGAGACCCAGTACTTC; CDR3aa: CASSTSGAQETQYF
d_gene: TRBD1; v_gene: TRBV18; j_gene: TRBJ1-1; abundance: few; CDR3nt: TGTGCCAGCTCACCTAAACAGGGGCGTCAATACACTGAAGCTTTCTTT; CDR3aa: CASSPKQGRQYTEAFF
d_gene: .; v_gene: TRBV10-3; j_gene: TRBJ2-3; abundance: .; CDR3nt: TGTGCCATCAGTCCGGGTTTACATCTCGACGGGGATACGCAGTATTTT; CDR3aa: CAISPGLHLDGDTQYF
d_gene: TRBD1; v_gene: TRBV19; j_gene: TRBJ2-7; abundance: many; CDR3nt: TGTGCCAGCAGGGACAGGGGCGGTAGATACGAGCAGTACTTC; CDR3aa: CASRDRGGRYEQYF
d_gene: TRBD2; v_gene: TRBV6-1; j_gene: TRBJ2-3; abundance: few; CDR3nt: TGTGCCAGCAGTGAAGCCTCTAGCGGGCGCACAGATACGCAGTATTTT; CDR3aa: CASSEASSGRTDTQYF
d_gene: .; v_gene: TRBV6-1; j_gene: TRBJ1-5; abundance: .; CDR3nt: TGTGCCAGCAGTGAGGGCAGGGGAAAGAATCAGCCCCAGCATTTT; CDR3aa: CASSEGRGKNQPQHF
d_gene: TRBD2; v_gene: TRBV19; j_gene: TRBJ2-1; abundance: .; CDR3nt: TGTGCCAGTAGTTCCCGTTCTCGCGGGAGCTCCTACAATGAGCAGTTCTTC; CDR3aa: CASSSRSRGSSYNEQFF
d_gene: .; v_gene: TRBV7-8; j_gene: TRBJ2-5; abundance: .; CDR3nt: TGTGCCAGCAGCTCACGGAGGGTGGGGGGTGTGGAGACCCAGTACTTC; CDR3aa: CASSSRRVGGVETQYF
d_gene: TRBD2; v_gene: TRBV13; j_gene: TRBJ2-3; abundance: .; CDR3nt: TGTGCCAGCAGCCTCACTAGCGCCCCCACAGATACGCAGTATTTT; CDR3aa: CASSLTSAPTDTQYF
d_gene: TRBD1; v_gene: TRBV27; j_gene: TRBJ1-1; abundance: .; CDR3nt: TGTGCCAGCAGTTTGTCAGGGGGAGTTGGTCTAAGGGCTTTCTTT; CDR3aa: CASSLSGGVGLRAFF
d_gene: .; v_gene: TRBV19; j_gene: TRBJ1-1; abundance: .; CDR3nt: TGTGCCAGTAGTATCGAGGGATCAGCTTTCTTT; CDR3aa: CASSIEGSAFF
d_gene: TRBD2; v_gene: TRBV3-1/TRBV3-2; j_gene: TRBJ2-3; abundance: once; CDR3nt: TGTGCCAGCCGACTAGCGGGAGGGGATACGCAGTATTTT; CDR3aa: CASRLAGGDTQYF